Listed below are T cell receptor beta chains from one sample, sequenced in a study of identical twins. TCRdb re-analysed the 5' RACE reads in MiXCR, keeping a single row per CDR3 protein. Of around 530,000 distinct CDR3 sequences in the sample, around 15% are singletons; the top ten hold more than 0.4%. Separately, the same data were catalogued under a study of yellow fever vaccine responses in identical twins.

The sample consisted of CD4+ T cells sorted from blood. All receptors derive from a woman aged 18-29 years in good health. Each CDR3 is given with its conserved first and last residue. Fields, in order: clone size, V gene, J gene, D gene, CDR3 protein, CDR3 DNA. A D gene is named only where the DNA matches it firmly. Size is stated for part of the rows, as once, few or many counts, or as a class when the clone is expanded.

>NA|TRBV12-3/TRBV12-4|TRBJ2-3|TRBD1
CASSHRTGGTDTQYF
TGTGCCAGCAGTCACCGGACAGGAGGCACAGATACGCAGTATTTT
>few|TRBV28|TRBJ1-1|TRBD1
CASSFPGGPNTEAFF
TGTGCCAGCAGTTTCCCAGGGGGCCCGAACACTGAAGCTTTCTTT
>NA|TRBV29-1|TRBJ2-7|TRBD1
CSAQDRSEQYF
TGCAGCGCTCAGGACAGGTCCGAGCAGTACTTC
>NA|TRBV20-1|TRBJ2-3|NA
CCARPFFDGGPRDTQYF
TGCTGTGCTAGACCCTTTTTTGACGGGGGGCCCAGGGATACGCAGTATTTT
>few|TRBV24-1|TRBJ2-5|TRBD2
CATSDQGGKTQYF
TGTGCCACCAGTGATCAGGGAGGGAAGACCCAGTACTTC
>NA|TRBV11-2|TRBJ2-3|TRBD2
CASSSGTSGATSTDTQYF
TGTGCCAGCAGCTCCGGGACTAGCGGGGCCACTAGCACAGATACGCAGTATTTT
>many|TRBV7-2|TRBJ1-5|NA
CASSSVMGAEQPQHF
TGTGCCAGCAGCAGTGTTATGGGAGCAGAGCAGCCCCAGCATTTT
>many|TRBV6-5|TRBJ2-5|NA
CASLGGETQYF
TGTGCCTCCCTCGGAGGGGAGACCCAGTACTTC
>few|TRBV27|TRBJ2-1|NA
CASSKQNNEQFF
TGTGCCAGCAGTAAACAGAACAATGAGCAGTTCTTC
>many|TRBV29-1|TRBJ1-1|NA
CSVVGRNTEAFF
TGCAGCGTTGTAGGGAGGAACACTGAAGCTTTCTTT
>few|TRBV18|TRBJ2-2|NA
CASSPGSGDFTGELFF
TGTGCCAGCTCACCAGGTTCAGGGGATTTCACCGGGGAGCTGTTTTTT
>few|TRBV14|TRBJ2-3|NA
CASSQFRDTQYF
TGTGCCAGCAGCCAGTTCCGAGATACGCAGTATTTT
>few|TRBV7-9|TRBJ1-2|TRBD1
CASSFPGTGVRLGGYTF
TGTGCCAGCAGCTTTCCCGGGACAGGGGTGCGCCTCGGTGGCTACACCTTC
>NA|TRBV12-3/TRBV12-4|TRBJ2-3|TRBD2
CASNFWGLAGTDTQYF
TGTGCCAGCAACTTCTGGGGACTAGCGGGCACAGATACGCAGTATTTT
>few|TRBV10-3|TRBJ2-7|NA
CASLGGGNSSYEQYF
TGTGCCAGCCTTGGGGGGGGCAATTCCTCCTACGAGCAGTACTTC
>NA|TRBV7-9|TRBJ2-2|TRBD2
CASSSRGDTGELFF
TGTGCCAGCAGCTCACGGGGGGACACCGGGGAGCTGTTTTTT
>many|TRBV5-1|TRBJ1-1|NA
CASSNGRVGSTEAFF
TGCGCCAGCAGCAACGGCAGGGTCGGAAGCACTGAAGCTTTCTTT
>few|TRBV24-1|TRBJ2-2|TRBD1
CATSDPRPGQGAYGELFF
TGTGCCACCAGTGACCCGAGACCGGGACAGGGGGCATACGGGGAGCTGTTTTTT
>NA|TRBV3-1|TRBJ2-1|TRBD2
CASTQPGLAGDYNEQFF
TGTGCCAGCACCCAACCCGGACTAGCGGGAGATTACAATGAGCAGTTCTTC
>NA|TRBV5-1|TRBJ2-1|NA
CASSSQVNEQFF
TGCGCCAGCAGCTCCCAGGTCAATGAGCAGTTCTTC
>few|TRBV7-2|TRBJ2-2|NA
CASARAPTVTGELFF
TGTGCCAGCGCAAGGGCTCCCACAGTCACCGGGGAGCTGTTTTTT
>NA|TRBV3-1|TRBJ2-7|TRBD2
CASSGTSSTYEQYF
TGTGCCAGCAGCGGGACTAGCAGCACCTACGAGCAGTACTTC
>few|TRBV27|TRBJ2-1|NA
CASSFVRGDNEQFF
TGTGCCAGCAGTTTTGTCCGAGGGGACAATGAGCAGTTCTTC
>few|TRBV5-1|TRBJ2-3|NA
CASSLEGHTDTQYF
TGCGCCAGCAGCTTGGAAGGACACACAGATACGCAGTATTTT
>once|TRBV7-2|TRBJ2-2|NA
CASSLLPGNTGELFF
TGTGCCAGCAGCTTGCTCCCGGGAAACACCGGGGAGCTGTTTTTT